This T cell receptor beta chain was captured in a study of T cells after yellow fever vaccination. Study-level findings and limits: Weaker, the secondary response had a peak occurring faster, on day 5 versus 15.

In the case of this clonotype: Its antigen is still unknown. A read error may be the cause here, since a much bigger clone is one base away.

One entry per CDR3 protein, called by TCRdb with MiXCR from the 5' RACE reads. The table lists 60,000 to 85,000 distinct CDR3 sequences, more than 5.5% of them singletons. The TCR originated in a man aged 18 to 29 who received the YFV17D yellow fever vaccine. This material consisted of CD8+ T cells sorted from PBMCs, taken about 5 days after the first yellow fever vaccination.

CDR3 DNA: TGTGCCAGCAGCGCCCCTCTCAGCAATGAGCAGTTCTTC. Amino acid sequence: CASSAPLSNEQFF. V gene TRBV9 combines with J gene TRBJ2-1; the D is unclear. Germline V gene sequence: CDR1 SGDLS, CDR2 YYNGEE. This CDR3 spans 13 amino acids. V was cut by 3 bases and J by 6 bases, with 10 bases left in between. Full variable domain (outside the CDR3, taken from reference TRBV9 and TRBJ2-1): DSGVTQTPKHLITATGQRVTLRCSPRSGDLSVYWYQQSLDQGLQFLIQYYNGEERAKGNILERFSAQQFPDLHSELNLSSLELGDSALYFCASSAPLSNEQFFGPGTRLTVL.